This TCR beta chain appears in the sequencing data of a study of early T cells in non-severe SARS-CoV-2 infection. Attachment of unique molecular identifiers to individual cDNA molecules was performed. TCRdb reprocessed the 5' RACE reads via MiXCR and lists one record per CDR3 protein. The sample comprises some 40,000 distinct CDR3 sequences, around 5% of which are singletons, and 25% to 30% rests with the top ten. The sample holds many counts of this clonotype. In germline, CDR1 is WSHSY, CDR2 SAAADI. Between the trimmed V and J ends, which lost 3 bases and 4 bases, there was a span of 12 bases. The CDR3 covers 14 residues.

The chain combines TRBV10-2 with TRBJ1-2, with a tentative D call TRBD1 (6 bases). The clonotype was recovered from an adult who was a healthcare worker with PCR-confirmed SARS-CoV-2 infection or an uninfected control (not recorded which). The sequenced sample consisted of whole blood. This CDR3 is CASSDSTGTYGYTF. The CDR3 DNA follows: TGCGCCAGCAGTGATTCTACAGGGACCTATGGCTACACCTTC.